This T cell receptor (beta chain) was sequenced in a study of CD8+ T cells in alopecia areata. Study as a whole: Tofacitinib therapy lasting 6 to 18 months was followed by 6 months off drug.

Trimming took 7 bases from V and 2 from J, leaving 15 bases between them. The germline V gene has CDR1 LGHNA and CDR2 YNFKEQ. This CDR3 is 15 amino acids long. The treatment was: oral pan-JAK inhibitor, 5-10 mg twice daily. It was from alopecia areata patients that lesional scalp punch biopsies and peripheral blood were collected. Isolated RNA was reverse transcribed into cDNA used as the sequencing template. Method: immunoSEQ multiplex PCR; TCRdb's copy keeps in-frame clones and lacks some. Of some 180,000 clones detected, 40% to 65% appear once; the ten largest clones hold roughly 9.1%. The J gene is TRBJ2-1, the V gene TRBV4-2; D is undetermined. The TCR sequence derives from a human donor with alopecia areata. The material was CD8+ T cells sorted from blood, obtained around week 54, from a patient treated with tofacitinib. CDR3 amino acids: CASMGSFGPYNEQFF. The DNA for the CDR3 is TGTGCCAGCATGGGTAGCTTTGGCCCCTACAATGAGCAGTTCTTC.